The 27 T cell receptor beta chains reported below all come from one sample, sequenced in a study of follicular helper T cells after annual influenza vaccination. The time point denotes: 2014-2015 season, pre-vaccination. Clones were sequenced by immunoSEQ multiplex PCR, and TCRdb holds only the in-frame ones, with some missing. In the table there are about 27,000 clones, more than 80% of which are singletons. The source was CXCR5+ CD38- circulating T follicular helper cells from blood, collected on the day of influenza vaccination. Subset meaning: circulating Tfh, non-naive CD4+CXCR5+PD-1+ (ICOS+CD38+ or ICOS-CD38-). These receptors originate from an adult who received the influenza vaccine.

The gene calls are TRBV10-1 and TRBJ2-7; 12 nucleotides agree with TRBD1. With V trimmed by 4 bases and J by 5 bases, 6 bases remained unmatched. The CDR3 is made up of 15 amino acids. Germline CDR1 is WNHNN and CDR2 is SYGVQD (reference sequence). CDR3 nucleotides: TGCGCCAGCAGTGGCTCGGGACAGGGGGCCAACGAGCAGTACTTC. Translated, it gives CASSGSGQGANEQYF.

V usage is TRBV13 and J usage is TRBJ1-2; tentatively, D is TRBD1 (6 bases). The CDR3 runs 15 residues. Germline loops: CDR1 PRHDT, CDR2 FYEKMQ (reference sequence). Trimming removed 2 bases at V and 4 bases at J, with 14 bases between. CDR3 amino acids: CASSLYQGKGYGYTF. CDR3 nucleotides: TGTGCCAGCAGCTTATATCAGGGGAAGGGCTATGGCTACACCTTC.

In this sample, this clone turned up a few times. The chain is built from TRBV9 and TRBJ2-4; weak D call: TRBD1 (7 bases). CDR1 SGDLS and CDR2 YYNGEE come from the germline V gene. The ends were cut back, 2 bases at V and 1 base at J, with 22 bases in the middle. This CDR3 spans 19 amino acids. The CDR3 DNA reads TGTGCCAGCAGCGTGGATCCGACAGGGAGGCTCGGGGCCAAAAACATTCAGTACTTC. This codes for CASSVDPTGRLGAKNIQYF.

This clone has only one observation. The chain recombines TRBV18 with TRBJ1-6, with 10 bases aligning to TRBD1. CDR1 is KGHSH, CDR2 LQKENI, per germline. J was trimmed by 8 bases and V by 5 bases; bases with no gene match: 12. The CDR3 covers 17 residues. The CDR3 coding sequence is TGTGCCAGCTCAACAGGAACCGGGACAGGGGCGCATTCACCCCTCCACTTT. This codes for CASSTGTGTGAHSPLHF.

The genes are TRBV6-5 and TRBJ2-7; D perhaps matches TRBD1 (5 bases). V was shortened by 6 bases and J by 3 bases, with 15 bases between the two germline ends. This CDR3 contains 14 residues. The V gene's germline CDR1 is MNHEY and CDR2 SVGAGI. CDR3 loop: CASSQDKGNYEQYF. CDR3 DNA sequence: TGTGCCAGCAGCCAGGACAAGGGGAACTACGAGCAGTACTTC.

This rearrangement joins TRBV7-2 to TRBJ2-7; 7 positions agree with TRBD1. V dropped 4 bases and J dropped 6; count of bases not matched to a gene: 12. Germline V lookup: CDR1 SGHTA, CDR2 FQGNSA. This CDR3 has 15 residues. CDR3 region: CASSSDRPKVSEQYF. The CDR3 DNA is TGTGCCAGCAGCTCGGACAGGCCAAAGGTTTCCGAGCAGTACTTC.

The genes are TRBV5-1 and TRBJ2-3; the D is unclear. Germline V gene lookup returns CDR1 SGHRS and CDR2 YFSETQ. Between the trimmed V and J ends, which lost 4 bases and 7 bases, there was a span of 10 bases. The CDR3 contains 12 residues. The CDR3 DNA sequence: TGCGCCAGCAGCCCCAGTACCCATACGCAGTATTTT. It encodes CASSPSTHTQYF.

The chain links TRBV25-1 to TRBJ2-5; 7 bases are a match to TRBD2. The germline V gene encodes CDR1 MGHDK and CDR2 SYGVNS. The CDR3 sequence is 14 residues long. With V trimmed by 2 bases and J by 13 bases, 13 bases remained unmatched. Here the CDR3 reads CASSERGGSRPPYF. Written as DNA, the CDR3 is TGTGCCAGCAGTGAACGAGGCGGGAGCCGACCTCCGTACTTC.

This chain connects TRBV7-6 to TRBJ1-2; D not resolved. The germline V gene encodes CDR1 SGHVS and CDR2 FNYEAQ. Between the trimmed V and J ends, which lost 3 bases and 7 bases, there was a span of 3 bases. The CDR3 runs 10 residues. The CDR3 DNA is TGTGCCAGCAGCTTCGGTGGCTACACCTTC. It yields the protein CASSFGGYTF.

This chain connects TRBV4-2 to TRBJ1-3; D possibly corresponds to TRBD1 (6 bases). V lost 1 base and J lost 4, with 17 bases in between. Germline V CDR1 and CDR2: LGHNA, YNFKEQ. This CDR3 spans 17 amino acids. The CDR3 sequence is CASSQVEYRERGNTIYF. The DNA for the CDR3 is TGTGCCAGCAGCCAAGTTGAGTACAGGGAGAGAGGAAACACCATATATTTT.

V is TRBV19 and J is TRBJ2-7, with D possibly TRBD1 on 7 matching bases. The CDR3 contains 14 residues. Germline V lookup: CDR1 LNHDA, CDR2 SQIVND (reference sequence). The V and J ends lost 11 bases and 3 bases respectively, with 20 bases between them. For the CDR3, the DNA is TGTGCCTCACGGAGGGGGCCCCCTAACTACGAGCAGTACTTC. Translating gives CASRRGPPNYEQYF.

This clone is a singleton in its sample. The V gene is TRBV10-3, the J gene TRBJ2-3, with no clear D. Germline CDR1 reads ENHRY; CDR2 reads SYGVKD. This CDR3 has 13 amino acids. With 10 bases removed from V and 5 bases from J, the gap between germline ends came to 16 bases. CDR3 in amino acids: CARLKLDGDTQYF. As DNA, the CDR3 is TGTGCCAGACTTAAGCTAGATGGAGATACGCAGTATTTT.

V and J are TRBV2 and TRBJ2-2; D not certain. Germline V gene lookup returns CDR1 SNHLY and CDR2 FYNNEI. The V and J ends lost 6 bases and 3 bases respectively, with 5 bases between them. The CDR3 extends over 12 amino acids. CDR3 nucleotide sequence: TGTGCCAGCAGGGCGGACACCGGGGAGCTGTTTTTT. Translation gives CASRADTGELFF.

The genes are TRBV7-3 and TRBJ2-2; 8 bases map to TRBD2. The V gene end was trimmed by 7 bases and the J gene end by 7 bases; junction bases not matched to a gene: 5. From germline, CDR1 is SGHTA and CDR2 FQGTGA. The CDR3 covers 13 residues. The CDR3 reads CASTTREGGELFF. CDR3 coding DNA: TGTGCCAGCACTACCCGGGAGGGCGGGGAGCTGTTTTTT.

This chain links TRBV18 with TRBJ2-7; D possibly corresponds to TRBD1 (5 bases). In germline, CDR1 is KGHSH, CDR2 LQKENI. This CDR3 is 14 amino acids long. The ends were cut back, 6 bases at V and 9 bases at J, with 21 bases in the middle. The DNA of the CDR3 is TGTGCCAGCTCGGGCGAGACAGCTCCTCTGGGGCAGTACTTC. It encodes CASSGETAPLGQYF.

This rearrangement joins TRBV7-9 to TRBJ2-5, with 7 positions matching TRBD1. Per the germline V gene, CDR1 is SEHNR and CDR2 is FQNEAQ (reference sequence). V lost 5 bases to trimming and J lost 5 bases; unmatched junction nucleotides: 8. This CDR3 has 14 residues. CDR3 in DNA: TGTGCCAGCAGCACCCGACAGGGTGGGGAGACCCAGTACTTC. This translates into CASSTRQGGETQYF.

The chain uses TRBV18 and TRBJ1-1; the D is unclear. Trimming cost V 4 bases and J 1 base, with 7 bases left between them. The germline gives CDR1 KGHSH, CDR2 LQKENI. This CDR3 contains 13 residues. CDR3 amino acids: CASSLQPNTEAFF. Written as DNA, the CDR3 is TGTGCCAGCTCACTACAGCCGAACACTGAAGCTTTCTTT.

The genes are TRBV18 and TRBJ2-2; TRBD1 might be the D (6 bases). V dropped 10 bases and J dropped 4 bases, with 16 bases sitting between them. There are 14 residues in the CDR3. The germline V gene has CDR1 KGHSH and CDR2 LQKENI. CDR3 protein: CATGVGQFTGELFF. In nucleotides, the CDR3 is TGTGCCACCGGCGTAGGACAGTTCACCGGGGAGCTGTTTTTT.

The V and J genes are TRBV5-4 and TRBJ2-1, with D perhaps TRBD2 (5 bases). V gave up 0 bases and J gave up 2 bases, with 9 bases separating them. This CDR3 has 15 residues. CDR1 is SGHNT and CDR2 is YYREEE in the germline V gene (reference sequence). CDR3 sequence reads: CASSLEASPYNEQFF. The CDR3 DNA follows: TGTGCCAGCAGCTTGGAGGCTAGCCCCTACAATGAGCAGTTCTTC.

The V gene is TRBV6-4, the J gene TRBJ2-1, with TRBD1 matching 7 bases. The CDR3 is made up of 15 amino acids. The V gene end was trimmed by 6 bases and the J gene end by 3 bases; junction bases not matched to a gene: 8. Germline assignment: CDR1 MRHNA and CDR2 SNTAGT. The CDR3 sequence: CASSPEDRIYNEQFF. CDR3 coding DNA: TGTGCCAGCAGCCCTGAGGACAGGATCTACAATGAGCAGTTCTTC.

V usage is TRBV13 and J usage is TRBJ2-5; TRBD1 matches 10 bases. The V gene's germline CDR1 is PRHDT and CDR2 FYEKMQ (reference sequence). Trimming at V came to 5 bases and at J to 5 bases, leaving 14 bases not matched to a gene. The CDR3 contains 17 residues. The CDR3 bases are TGTGCCAGCAGCCAGTTCGTCCGACAGGGGGCGACGGAGACCCAGTACTTC. As protein: CASSQFVRQGATETQYF.

The table lists this clone with a count of one. This chain joins TRBV27 and TRBJ2-2, with a tentative D call TRBD2 (5 bases). The germline V and J ends were trimmed by 3 bases and 5 bases, with 7 bases remaining between them. This CDR3 has 13 residues. The germline V gene has CDR1 MNHEY and CDR2 SMNVEV (reference sequence). The CDR3 here is CASSFRRTGELFF. CDR3 DNA sequence: TGTGCCAGCAGTTTTCGGAGGACCGGGGAGCTGTTTTTT.

This clone was counted a single time. The chain carries TRBV5-6 and TRBJ2-3; 7 positions agree with TRBD1. The J segment lost 1 base and the V segment lost 2 bases, leaving 10 bases of the junction unmatched. The CDR3 has 17 residues. Germline V CDR1 and CDR2: SGHDT, YYEEEE. The CDR3 region is CASSLPKTGRGTDTQYF. The CDR3 nucleotides are TGTGCCAGCAGCTTACCTAAGACAGGGAGAGGCACAGATACGCAGTATTTT.

The chain couples TRBV19 to TRBJ2-6, with 7 nucleotides matching TRBD1. V shed 5 bases and J 2 bases; nucleotides not matched to a gene: 9. The germline gives CDR1 LNHDA, CDR2 SQIVND (reference sequence). CDR3 length: 17 amino acids. CDR3 sequence: CASSPYYRGTGANVLTF. The CDR3 DNA follows: TGTGCCAGTAGTCCCTACTACAGGGGAACTGGGGCCAACGTCCTGACTTTC.

This chain links TRBV5-6 with TRBJ2-3; 9 bases agree with TRBD1. CDR1 and CDR2 from the germline V gene are SGHDT and YYEEEE. This CDR3 region has 17 residues. The junction had 10 bases not matched to a gene; V was cut back by 1 base and J by 4 bases. CDR3 nucleotide sequence: TGTGCCAGCAGCTTGATCGGGGGACAGGGTCTAGCAGATACGCAGTATTTT. Its translation: CASSLIGGQGLADTQYF.

The chain recombines TRBV6-6 with TRBJ2-1, with 14 positions matching TRBD2. V shed 6 bases, J shed 8 bases, and the junction held 3 bases outside the gene matches. The CDR3 covers 14 residues. Germline CDR1 and CDR2: MNHNY and SVGAGI (reference sequence). Written as DNA, the CDR3 is TGTGCCAGCAGCGGGACTAGCGGGAGCTATGAGCAGTTCTTC. Encoded protein: CASSGTSGSYEQFF.

CDR3 sequence (DNA): TGTGCCAGCAGATCCCAAGGACAGGAAGAGACCCAGTACTTC. Translating it yields CASRSQGQEETQYF. V gene TRBV6-1 combines with J gene TRBJ2-5, with TRBD1 matching over 7 bases. The CDR3 loop spans 14 amino acids. Germline V gene sequence: CDR1 MNHNS, CDR2 SASEGT. Trimming cost V 6 bases and J 3 bases; bases outside gene matches: 7.